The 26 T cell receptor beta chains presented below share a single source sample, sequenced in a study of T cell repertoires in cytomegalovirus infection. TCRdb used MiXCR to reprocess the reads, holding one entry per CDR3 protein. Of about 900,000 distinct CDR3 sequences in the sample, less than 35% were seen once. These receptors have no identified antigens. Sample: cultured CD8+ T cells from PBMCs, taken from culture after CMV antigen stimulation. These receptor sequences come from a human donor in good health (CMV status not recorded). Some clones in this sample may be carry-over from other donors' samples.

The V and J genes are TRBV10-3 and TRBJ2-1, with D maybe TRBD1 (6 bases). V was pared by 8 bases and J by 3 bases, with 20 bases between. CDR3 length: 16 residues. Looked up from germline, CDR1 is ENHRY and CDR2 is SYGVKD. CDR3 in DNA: TGTGCCATCTTCCCCGAAAGACAGGTGGGCTACAATGAGCAGTTCTTC. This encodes CAIFPERQVGYNEQFF.

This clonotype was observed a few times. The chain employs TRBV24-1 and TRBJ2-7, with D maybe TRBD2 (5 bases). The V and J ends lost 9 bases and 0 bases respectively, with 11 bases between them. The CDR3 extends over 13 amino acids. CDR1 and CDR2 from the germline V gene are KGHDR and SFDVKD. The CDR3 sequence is CATAFGSSYEQYV. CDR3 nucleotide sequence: TGTGCCACCGCTTTTGGGAGCTCCTACGAGCAGTACGTC.

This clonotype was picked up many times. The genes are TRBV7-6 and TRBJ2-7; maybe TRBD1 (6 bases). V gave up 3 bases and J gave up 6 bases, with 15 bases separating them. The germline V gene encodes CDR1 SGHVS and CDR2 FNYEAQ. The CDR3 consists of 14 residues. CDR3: CASSLGTFFSEQYF. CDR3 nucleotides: TGTGCCAGCAGCTTGGGGACATTTTTCTCCGAGCAGTACTTC. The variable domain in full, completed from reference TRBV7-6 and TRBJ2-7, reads GAGVSQSPRYKVTKRGQDVALRCDPISGHVSLYWYRQALGQGPEFLTYFNYEAQQDKSGLPNDRFSAERPEGSISTLTIQRTEQRDSAMYRCASSLGTFFSEQYFGPGTRLTVT.

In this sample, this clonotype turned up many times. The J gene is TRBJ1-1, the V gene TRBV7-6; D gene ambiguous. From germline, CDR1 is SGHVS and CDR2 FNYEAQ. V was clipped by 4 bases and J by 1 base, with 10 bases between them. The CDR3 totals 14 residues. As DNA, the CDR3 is TGTGCCAGCAGCTCTAGGACGGGGAACACTGAAGCTTTCTTT. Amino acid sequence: CASSSRTGNTEAFF.

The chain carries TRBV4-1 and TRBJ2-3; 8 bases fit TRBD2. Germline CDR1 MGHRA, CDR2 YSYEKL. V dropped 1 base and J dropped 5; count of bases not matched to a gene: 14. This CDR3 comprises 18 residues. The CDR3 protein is CASSQGDLTSRGGDTQYF. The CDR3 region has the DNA TGCGCCAGCAGCCAAGGGGATCTTACTAGCCGGGGGGGAGATACGCAGTATTTT.

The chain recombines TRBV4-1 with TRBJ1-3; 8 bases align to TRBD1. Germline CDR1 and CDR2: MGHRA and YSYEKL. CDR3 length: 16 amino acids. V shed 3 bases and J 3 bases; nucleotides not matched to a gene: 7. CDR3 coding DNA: TGCGCCAGCAGCCATGTGGGACAGGAGGTTGGAAACACCATATATTTT. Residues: CASSHVGQEVGNTIYF.

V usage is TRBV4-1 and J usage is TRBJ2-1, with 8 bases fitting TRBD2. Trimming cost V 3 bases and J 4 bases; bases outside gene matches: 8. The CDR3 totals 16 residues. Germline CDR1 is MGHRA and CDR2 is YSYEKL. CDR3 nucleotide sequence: TGCGCCAGCAGCCACCTCGAACAGCGGGGGTACAATGAGCAGTTCTTC. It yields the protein CASSHLEQRGYNEQFF.

CDR3 coding DNA: TGTGCCAGCAGCTCCGGGACTAGGCCCAATGAGCAGTTCTTC. This translates into CASSSGTRPNEQFF. The chain has TRBV7-9 and TRBJ2-1; 8 nucleotides agree with TRBD2. Germline CDR1 SEHNR, CDR2 FQNEAQ (reference sequence). V shed 4 bases, J shed 6 bases, and the junction held 5 bases outside the gene matches. CDR3 length: 14 residues.

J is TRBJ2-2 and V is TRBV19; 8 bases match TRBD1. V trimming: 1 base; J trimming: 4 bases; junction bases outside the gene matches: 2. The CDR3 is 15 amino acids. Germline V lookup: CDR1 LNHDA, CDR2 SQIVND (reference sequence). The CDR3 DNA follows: TGTGCCAGTAGTATAGGGACAGGGAGCACCGGGGAGCTGTTTTTT. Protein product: CASSIGTGSTGELFF.

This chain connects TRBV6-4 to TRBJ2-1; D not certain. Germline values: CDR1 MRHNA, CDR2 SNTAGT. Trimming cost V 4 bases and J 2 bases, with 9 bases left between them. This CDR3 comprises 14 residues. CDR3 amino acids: CASSATGPYNEQFF. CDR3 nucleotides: TGTGCCAGCAGTGCCACCGGACCCTACAATGAGCAGTTCTTC.

The CDR3 protein is CASKLTASSYNEQFF. CDR3 in DNA: TGTGCCAGCAAGCTTACAGCAAGCTCCTACAATGAGCAGTTCTTC. The chain recombines TRBV6-5 with TRBJ2-1, with D hard to call. There are 15 residues in the CDR3. Germline CDR1 and CDR2: MNHEY and SVGAGI. V was pared by 7 bases and J by 0 bases, with 13 bases between.

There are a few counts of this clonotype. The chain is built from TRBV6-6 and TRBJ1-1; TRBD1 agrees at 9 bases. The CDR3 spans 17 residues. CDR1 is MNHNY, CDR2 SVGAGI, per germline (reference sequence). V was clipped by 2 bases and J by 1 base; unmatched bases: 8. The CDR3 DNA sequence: TGTGCCAGCAGTTACCGTCCCGGGACAGGGCCGAACACTGAAGCTTTCTTT. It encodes CASSYRPGTGPNTEAFF.

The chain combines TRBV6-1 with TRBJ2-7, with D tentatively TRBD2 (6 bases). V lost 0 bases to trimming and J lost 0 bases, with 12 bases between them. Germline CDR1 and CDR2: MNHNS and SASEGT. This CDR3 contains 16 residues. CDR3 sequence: CASSEAVASDSYEQYF. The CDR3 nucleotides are TGTGCCAGCAGTGAAGCGGTGGCTAGCGACTCCTACGAGCAGTACTTC.

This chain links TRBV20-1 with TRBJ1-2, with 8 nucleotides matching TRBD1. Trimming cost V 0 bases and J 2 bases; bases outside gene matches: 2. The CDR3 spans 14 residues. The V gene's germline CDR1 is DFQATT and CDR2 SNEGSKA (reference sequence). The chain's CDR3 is CSAREGTGNYGYTF. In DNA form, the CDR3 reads TGCAGTGCTAGAGAGGGGACAGGAAACTATGGCTACACCTTC.

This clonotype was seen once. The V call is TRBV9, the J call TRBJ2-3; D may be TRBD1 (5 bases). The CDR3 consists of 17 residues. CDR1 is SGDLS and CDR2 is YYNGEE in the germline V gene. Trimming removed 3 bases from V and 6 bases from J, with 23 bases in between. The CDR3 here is CASSAFPTQDSLDTQYF. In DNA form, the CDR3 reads TGTGCCAGCAGCGCCTTCCCTACCCAAGACAGTCTGGATACGCAGTATTTT.

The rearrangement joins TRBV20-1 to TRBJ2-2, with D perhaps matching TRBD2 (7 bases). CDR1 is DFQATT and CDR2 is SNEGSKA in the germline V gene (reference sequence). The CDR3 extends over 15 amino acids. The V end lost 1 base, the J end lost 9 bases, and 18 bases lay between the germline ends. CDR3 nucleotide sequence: TGCAGTGCTAGAGGACGGGGGGCCCCCCCCCGGGAGCTGTTTTTT. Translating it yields CSARGRGAPPRELFF.

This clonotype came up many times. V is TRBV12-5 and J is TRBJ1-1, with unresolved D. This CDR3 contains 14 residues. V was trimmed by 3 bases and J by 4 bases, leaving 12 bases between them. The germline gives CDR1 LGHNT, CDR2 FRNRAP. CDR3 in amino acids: CASGLKGMGTEAFF. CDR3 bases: TGTGCTAGTGGTTTAAAGGGAATGGGCACTGAAGCTTTCTTT.

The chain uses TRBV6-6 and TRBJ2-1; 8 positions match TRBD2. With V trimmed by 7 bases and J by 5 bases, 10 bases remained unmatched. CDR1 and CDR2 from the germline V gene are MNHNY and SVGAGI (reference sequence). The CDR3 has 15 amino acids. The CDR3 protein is CASKRLATLDNEQFF. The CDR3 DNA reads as TGTGCCAGCAAGCGACTAGCGACACTCGACAATGAGCAGTTCTTC.

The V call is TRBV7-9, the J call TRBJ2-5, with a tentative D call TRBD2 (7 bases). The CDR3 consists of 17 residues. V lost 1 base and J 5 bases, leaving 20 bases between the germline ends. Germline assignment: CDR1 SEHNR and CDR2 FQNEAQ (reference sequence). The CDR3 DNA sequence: TGTGCCAGCAGCTTAGTATTGGGGGGGCCCGACCCGGAGACCCAGTACTTC. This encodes CASSLVLGGPDPETQYF.

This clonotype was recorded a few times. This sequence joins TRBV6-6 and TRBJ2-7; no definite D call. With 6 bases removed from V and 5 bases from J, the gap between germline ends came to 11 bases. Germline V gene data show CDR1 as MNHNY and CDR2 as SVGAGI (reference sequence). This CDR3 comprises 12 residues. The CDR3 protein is CASSLDGDEQYF. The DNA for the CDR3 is TGTGCCAGCAGCTTGGACGGTGACGAGCAGTACTTC.

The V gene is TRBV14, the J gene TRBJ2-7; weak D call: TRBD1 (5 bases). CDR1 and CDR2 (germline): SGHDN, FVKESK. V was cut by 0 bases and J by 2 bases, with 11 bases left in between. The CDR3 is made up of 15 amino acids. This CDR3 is CASSQDWAGTYEQYF. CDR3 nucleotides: TGTGCCAGCAGCCAAGATTGGGCAGGGACCTACGAGCAGTACTTC.

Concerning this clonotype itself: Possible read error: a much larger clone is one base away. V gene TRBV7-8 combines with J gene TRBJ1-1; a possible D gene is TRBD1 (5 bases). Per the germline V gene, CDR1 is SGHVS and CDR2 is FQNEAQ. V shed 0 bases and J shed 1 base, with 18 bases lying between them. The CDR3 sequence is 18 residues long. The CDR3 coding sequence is TGTGCCAGCAGCTTAGCGAATGGTTGGGGGGGACCGAACACTGAAGCTTTCTTT. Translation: CASSLANGWGGPNTEAFF. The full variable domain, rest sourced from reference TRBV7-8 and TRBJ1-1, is GAGVSQSPRYKVAKRGQDVALRCDPISGHVSLFWYQQALGQGPEFLTYFQNEAQLDKSGLPSDRFFAERPEGSVSTLKIQRTQQEDSAVYLCASSLANGWGGPNTEAFFGQGTRLTVV.

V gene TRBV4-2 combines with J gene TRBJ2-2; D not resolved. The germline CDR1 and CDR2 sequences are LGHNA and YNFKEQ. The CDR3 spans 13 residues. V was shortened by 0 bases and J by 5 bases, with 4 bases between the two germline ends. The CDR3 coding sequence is TGTGCCAGCAGCCAAGATGTAACCGGGGAGCTGTTTTTT. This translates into CASSQDVTGELFF.

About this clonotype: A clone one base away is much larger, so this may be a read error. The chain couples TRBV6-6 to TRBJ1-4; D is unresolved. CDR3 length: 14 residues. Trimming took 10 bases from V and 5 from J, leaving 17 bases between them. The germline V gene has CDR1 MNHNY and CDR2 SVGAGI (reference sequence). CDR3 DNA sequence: TGTGCCAACAGCTTTAGAGGACGAAATGAAAAACTGTTTTTT. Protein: CANSFRGRNEKLFF.

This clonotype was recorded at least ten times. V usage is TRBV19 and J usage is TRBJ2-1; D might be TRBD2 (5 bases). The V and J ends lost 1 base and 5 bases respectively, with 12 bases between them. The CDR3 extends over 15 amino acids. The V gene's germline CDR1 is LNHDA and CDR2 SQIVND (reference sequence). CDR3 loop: CASSIVSGYHNEQFF. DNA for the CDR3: TGTGCCAGTAGTATAGTCAGCGGATACCACAATGAGCAGTTCTTC. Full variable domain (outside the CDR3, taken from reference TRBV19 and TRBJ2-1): DGGITQSPKYLFRKEGQNVTLSCEQNLNHDAMYWYRQDPGQGLRLIYYSQIVNDFQKGDIAEGYSVSREKKESFPLTVTSAQKNPTAFYLCASSIVSGYHNEQFFGPGTRLTVL.

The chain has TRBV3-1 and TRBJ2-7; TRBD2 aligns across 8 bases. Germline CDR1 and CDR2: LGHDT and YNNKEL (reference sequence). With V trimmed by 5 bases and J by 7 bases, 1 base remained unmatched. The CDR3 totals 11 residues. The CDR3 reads CASSVAGEQYF. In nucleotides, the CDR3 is TGTGCCAGCAGCGTAGCGGGAGAGCAGTACTTC.